A selection of T cell receptor beta chains follows, all from one sample in a study of T cell responses to AZD1222 COVID-19 vaccine. The protocol was immunoSEQ multiplex PCR, while the TCRdb copy is restricted to in-frame clones and leaves out a portion. The sample consists of around 130,000 clones, 90% to 95% of them appearing once. This specimen was peripheral blood, taken on day 0 of AZD1222 vaccination. The receptors were gathered from an adult in good health. Both conserved end residues are part of each CDR3. The D gene is left open where the match is weak. Part of the rows lack a size; the others show once, few, many or a class for expanded clones.

v_gene	abundance	j_gene	d_gene	CDR3aa	CDR3nt
TRBV5-5	few	TRBJ2-1	TRBD2	CATAGGNEQFF	TGTGCCACCGCGGGGGGTAATGAGCAGTTCTTC
TRBV27	.	TRBJ2-1	.	CASSLQLADYNEQFF	TGTGCCAGCAGTTTACAGCTAGCAGACTACAATGAGCAGTTCTTC
TRBV5-1	.	TRBJ2-7	TRBD1	CASSLAVGTAYEQYF	TGCGCCAGCAGCTTGGCTGTCGGGACAGCCTACGAGCAGTACTTC
TRBV7-6	.	TRBJ1-5	.	CASSSEQGSNQPQHF	TGTGCCAGCAGCTCGGAACAGGGAAGCAATCAGCCCCAGCATTTT
TRBV19	.	TRBJ1-5	TRBD1	CASSSWRTGVVQPQHF	TGTGCCAGTAGTTCATGGCGTACAGGGGTGGTTCAGCCCCAGCATTTT
TRBV27	.	TRBJ1-1	TRBD1	CASSLGTGKAEAFF	TGTGCCAGCAGTTTAGGGACAGGGAAAGCTGAAGCTTTCTTT
TRBV30	.	TRBJ1-1	TRBD1	CAWSIHRGPAFF	TGTGCCTGGAGTATTCACAGGGGGCCAGCTTTCTTT
TRBV4-1	.	TRBJ2-1	TRBD2	CASSQEGSGSNEQFF	TGCGCCAGCAGCCAAGAGGGTAGCGGGAGCAATGAGCAGTTCTTC
TRBV15	.	TRBJ2-7	.	CATSRDSGSGSEQYF	TGTGCCACCAGCAGAGATTCTGGTTCAGGTAGCGAGCAGTACTTC
TRBV3-1/TRBV3-2	.	TRBJ1-1	.	CASSQGSFSTEAFF	TGTGCCAGCAGCCAAGGGTCCTTTAGCACTGAAGCTTTCTTT
TRBV4-3	.	TRBJ2-1	TRBD2	CASSQDGGGYNEQFF	TGCGCCAGCAGCCAAGATGGGGGGGGTTACAATGAGCAGTTCTTC
TRBV19	.	TRBJ1-1	TRBD1	CASSVDRARAFF	TGTGCCAGTAGTGTCGACAGGGCGAGAGCTTTCTTT
TRBV7-9	.	TRBJ2-1	.	CASSPRALLYNEQFF	TGTGCCAGCAGCCCCAGAGCACTCCTTTACAATGAGCAGTTCTTC
TRBV7-2	.	TRBJ1-2	TRBD1	CASSRPIKTGDNGYTF	TGTGCCAGCAGCCGGCCTATAAAAACAGGGGATAACGGCTACACCTTC
TRBV5-8	.	TRBJ2-2	.	CASSRQDTGELFF	TGTGCCAGCAGCCGCCAAGACACCGGGGAGCTGTTTTTT
TRBV5-4	.	TRBJ2-7	TRBD2	CASSLGGGRYEQYF	TGTGCCAGCAGCTTGGGGGGGGGTAGGTACGAGCAGTACTTC
TRBV19	.	TRBJ1-6	.	CASSTSGAGGSPLHF	TGTGCCAGTAGTACGTCAGGGGCTGGGGGATCACCCCTCCACTTT
TRBV13	.	TRBJ1-6	.	CASSFGVNSPLHF	TGTGCCAGCAGCTTCGGGGTAAATTCACCCCTCCACTTT
TRBV3-1/TRBV3-2	.	TRBJ1-2	.	CASSQGYQTFNYGYTF	TGTGCCAGCAGCCAAGGATACCAGACATTTAACTATGGCTACACCTTC
TRBV10-1	.	TRBJ2-7	.	CASSEYGESSYEQYF	TGCGCCAGCAGTGAATATGGGGAGAGCTCCTACGAGCAGTACTTC
TRBV14	.	TRBJ1-2	.	CASSQDLSYYGYTF	TGTGCCAGCAGCCAAGATCTCAGTTACTATGGCTACACCTTC
TRBV15	.	TRBJ2-3	TRBD2	CATSYGGSADTQYF	TGTGCCACCAGTTACGGGGGGAGCGCAGATACGCAGTATTTT
TRBV28	.	TRBJ1-5	.	CASSLESGNQPQHF	TGTGCCAGCAGTTTGGAGTCGGGTAATCAGCCCCAGCATTTT
TRBV28	few	TRBJ1-2	.	CASKEPASGYTF	TGTGCCAGCAAGGAGCCGGCATCTGGCTACACCTTC
TRBV2	.	TRBJ2-5	.	CASCGDLGGQETQYF	TGTGCCAGCTGCGGGGATTTAGGGGGACAAGAGACCCAGTACTTC
TRBV6-1	.	TRBJ1-2	TRBD1	CASSGDRAALFYGYTF	TGTGCCAGCAGTGGGGACAGGGCAGCCCTTTTCTATGGCTACACCTTC
TRBV28	.	TRBJ1-2	.	CASSLQAGAYGYTF	TGTGCCAGCAGTCTCCAAGCAGGGGCCTATGGCTACACCTTC
TRBV20-1	.	TRBJ2-1	.	CSAAVHEQFF	TGCAGTGCCGCTGTCCATGAGCAGTTCTTC
TRBV24-1	.	TRBJ2-2	TRBD2	CATGGRNTGELFF	TGTGCCACCGGCGGGAGGAACACCGGGGAGCTGTTTTTT
TRBV19	.	TRBJ2-1	TRBD2	CASSIGVLGSGTSNEQFF	TGTGCCAGTAGTATAGGGGTTCTTGGGAGCGGGACTTCGAATGAGCAGTTCTTC
TRBV29-1	.	TRBJ2-3	TRBD2	CSVRGLAGVIYVSDTQYF	TGCAGCGTGCGGGGGCTAGCGGGAGTGATTTACGTATCGGATACGCAGTATTTT
TRBV14	.	TRBJ2-7	TRBD1	CASSQEEGTGSYEQYF	TGTGCCAGCAGCCAAGAGGAGGGGACAGGGTCTTACGAGCAGTACTTC
TRBV6-2/TRBV6-3	.	TRBJ2-3	.	CASSPRAGDSTDTQYF	TGTGCCAGCAGCCCTCGGGCAGGGGACAGCACAGATACGCAGTATTTT
TRBV6-5	.	TRBJ2-7	TRBD1	CASRGTGVRYEQYF	TGTGCCAGCAGAGGGACAGGGGTCCGCTACGAGCAGTACTTC
TRBV15	.	TRBJ2-6	.	CATSRGQEVSGANVLTF	TGTGCCACCAGCAGAGGACAGGAGGTCTCTGGGGCCAACGTCCTGACTTTC
TRBV14	.	TRBJ2-5	.	CASSQDRAETQYF	TGTGCCAGCAGCCAAGATAGGGCGGAGACCCAGTACTTC
TRBV5-4	medium-sized	TRBJ1-2	.	CASSLAQNWQTYGYTF	TGTGCCAGCAGCTTGGCCCAGAACTGGCAGACCTATGGCTACACCTTC
TRBV28	.	TRBJ1-5	.	CASSLTGGNQPQHF	TGTGCCAGCAGTTTGACTGGGGGCAATCAGCCCCAGCATTTT
TRBV7-2	.	TRBJ1-1	.	CASSVRGGNTEAFF	TGTGCCAGCAGCGTTAGGGGAGGGAACACTGAAGCTTTCTTT
TRBV27	.	TRBJ2-3	.	CASTDRTASTDTQYF	TGTGCCAGCACCGACCGGACAGCTAGCACAGATACGCAGTATTTT
TRBV5-1	once	TRBJ2-7	.	CASSYNGGSPYEQYF	TGCGCCAGCAGTTATAACGGGGGTTCCCCCTACGAGCAGTACTTC
TRBV18	.	TRBJ2-7	.	CASSVDTGPYEQYF	TGTGCCAGCTCAGTCGACACTGGACCCTACGAGCAGTACTTC
TRBV2	.	TRBJ1-1	TRBD1	CASSVGATGMNTEAFF	TGTGCCAGCAGTGTAGGAGCGACAGGGATGAACACTGAAGCTTTCTTT
TRBV5-6	.	TRBJ1-6	TRBD1	CASSWGQGDNSPLHF	TGTGCCAGCAGCTGGGGACAGGGTGACAATTCACCCCTCCACTTT
TRBV21-1	.	TRBJ1-4	.	CAAVTNEKLFF	TGCGCGGCAGTGACTAATGAAAAACTGTTTTTT
TRBV20-1	once	TRBJ2-3	.	CSASHMGGLGAARSTDTQYF	TGCAGTGCTAGTCACATGGGAGGGCTGGGGGCGGCCCGGAGCACAGATACGCAGTATTTT
TRBV4-3	.	TRBJ1-2	.	CASSQTELGGYTF	TGCGCCAGCAGCCAGACAGAGTTAGGAGGCTACACCTTC
TRBV29-1	.	TRBJ1-1	TRBD1	CSLRTGGAGAEAFF	TGCAGCCTCAGGACAGGGGGCGCGGGCGCTGAAGCTTTCTTT
TRBV28	.	TRBJ1-4	.	CASSFNRKNEKLFF	TGTGCCAGCAGTTTCAACAGGAAGAATGAAAAACTGTTTTTT
TRBV6-1	.	TRBJ1-3	.	CASSEGVGGYF	TGTGCCAGCAGTGAAGGTGTGGGTGGATATTTT
TRBV7-9	.	TRBJ2-3	.	CASSLGRVFSTDTQYF	TGTGCCAGCAGCCTAGGCAGGGTTTTTAGCACAGATACGCAGTATTTT
TRBV7-5	.	TRBJ2-7	.	CVRSLGGSPRALYEQYF	TGTGTCAGAAGCTTAGGGGGCTCCCCACGGGCCCTCTACGAGCAGTACTTC